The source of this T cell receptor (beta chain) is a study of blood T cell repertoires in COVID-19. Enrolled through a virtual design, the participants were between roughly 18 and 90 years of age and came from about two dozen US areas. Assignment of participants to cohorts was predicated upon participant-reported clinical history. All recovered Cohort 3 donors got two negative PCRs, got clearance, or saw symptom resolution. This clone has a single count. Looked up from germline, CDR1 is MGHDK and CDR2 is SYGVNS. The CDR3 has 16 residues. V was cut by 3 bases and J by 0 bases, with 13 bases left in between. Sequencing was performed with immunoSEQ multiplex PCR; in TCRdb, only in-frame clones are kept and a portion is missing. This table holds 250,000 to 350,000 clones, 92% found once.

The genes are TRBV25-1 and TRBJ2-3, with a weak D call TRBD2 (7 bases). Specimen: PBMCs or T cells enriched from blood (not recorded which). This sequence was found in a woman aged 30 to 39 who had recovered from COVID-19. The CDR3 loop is CASSEGGGWSTDTQYF. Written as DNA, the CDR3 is TGTGCCAGCAGTGAGGGAGGGGGTTGGAGCACAGATACGCAGTATTTT.